Below, 27 T cell receptor beta chains from the same sample are listed, as sequenced in a study of cytomegalovirus exposure and HLA in healthy donors. Both 60 Vbeta primers and 13 Jbeta primers went into the PCR. The assay was immunoSEQ multiplex PCR, and TCRdb's table has in-frame clones only and misses some. The sample shows 100,000 to 150,000 clones, 60% to 85% of them seen only once. The sample was PBMCs. Receptors originate from a woman aged 40 to 55 in good health and CMV-seronegative.

V is TRBV7-6 and J is TRBJ1-1, with 7 bases aligning to TRBD1. The CDR3 totals 17 residues. The V gene end was trimmed by 2 bases and the J gene end by 4 bases; junction bases not matched to a gene: 13. CDR1 SGHVS and CDR2 FNYEAQ come from the germline V gene. The CDR3 bases are TGTGCCAGCAGCTTAAAAGGCAGGGGGGTCTTCGGCACTGAAGCTTTCTTT. Protein: CASSLKGRGVFGTEAFF.

The rearrangement uses TRBV28 and TRBJ2-5; the D gene is possibly TRBD2 (6 bases). Trimming removed 2 bases from V and 1 base from J, with 8 bases in between. The CDR3 spans 14 residues. Germline V gene lookup returns CDR1 MDHEN and CDR2 SYDVKM. CDR3 protein: CASSLGGPQETQYF. The CDR3 nucleotides are TGTGCCAGCAGTTTAGGAGGGCCCCAAGAGACCCAGTACTTC. The full variable domain, rest sourced from reference TRBV28 and TRBJ2-5, is DVKVTQSSRYLVKRTGEKVFLECVQDMDHENMFWYRQDPGLGLRLIYFSYDVKMKEKGDIPEGYSVSREKKERFSLILESASTNQTSMYLCASSLGGPQETQYFGPGTRLLVL.

The chain is built from TRBV5-6 and TRBJ2-3; possibly TRBD1 for D (6 bases). Germline CDR1 reads SGHDT; CDR2 reads YYEEEE. Between the trimmed V and J ends, which lost 2 bases and 4 bases, there was a span of 14 bases. This CDR3 is 15 amino acids long. The CDR3 coding sequence is TGTGCCAGCAGCTTTCCACAGGGTATGGCAGATACGCAGTATTTT. Residues: CASSFPQGMADTQYF.

This chain connects TRBV7-8 to TRBJ1-4, with 8 bases aligning to TRBD1. Germline CDR1 reads SGHVS; CDR2 reads FQNEAQ. The CDR3 sequence is 13 residues long. V trimming: 4 bases; J trimming: 13 bases; junction bases outside the gene matches: 8. The CDR3 nucleotides are TGTGCCAGCAGCTCAAAACTGGACAGGGCACTGTTTTTT. This sequence encodes CASSSKLDRALFF.

The J gene is TRBJ1-4, the V gene TRBV28; no firm D call. CDR1 and CDR2 (germline): MDHEN, SYDVKM. Trimming shortened V by 6 bases and J by 12 bases, and 14 bases separated the two germline ends. The CDR3 runs 12 residues. The CDR3 reads CASSPLERQLFF. The CDR3 DNA sequence: TGTGCCAGCAGCCCCTTAGAGAGGCAACTGTTTTTT.

V is TRBV28 and J is TRBJ1-2, with D maybe TRBD1 (5 bases). Trimming shortened V by 6 bases and J by 3 bases, and 8 bases separated the two germline ends. The CDR3 has 12 amino acids. Germline values: CDR1 MDHEN, CDR2 SYDVKM. The CDR3 sequence is CASRPTDYGYTF. CDR3 DNA: TGTGCCAGCAGGCCGACAGACTATGGCTACACCTTC.

The chain recombines TRBV7-9 with TRBJ2-3, with D maybe TRBD2 (6 bases). The CDR3 loop spans 15 amino acids. Germline CDR1 and CDR2: SEHNR and FQNEAQ (reference sequence). Trimming shortened V by 4 bases and J by 2 bases, and 13 bases separated the two germline ends. The CDR3 reads CASSSLAINTDTQYF. The CDR3, as DNA: TGTGCCAGCAGCTCTCTAGCGATAAACACAGATACGCAGTATTTT.

V and J are TRBV13 and TRBJ1-1, with 7 positions matching TRBD1. CDR3 length: 12 amino acids. The germline V gene has CDR1 PRHDT and CDR2 FYEKMQ (reference sequence). V shed 6 bases, J shed 11 bases, and the junction held 9 bases outside the gene matches. The CDR3 region is CASSYTGAVAFF. CDR3 nucleotides: TGTGCCAGCAGTTATACAGGGGCTGTTGCTTTCTTT.

In the case of this clone: In the same sample, other DNA sequences code for this CDR3. The chain uses TRBV7-9 and TRBJ1-1, with 8 bases aligning to TRBD1. Germline CDR1 SEHNR, CDR2 FQNEAQ (reference sequence). The CDR3 length is 14 residues. Unmatched junction bases numbered 7, after V lost 5 bases and J lost 5 bases. The CDR3 spells CASSRQGFGTEAFF. CDR3 sequence (DNA): TGTGCCAGCAGCCGACAGGGGTTTGGGACTGAAGCTTTCTTT.

CDR3 in DNA: TGTGCCAGCAGCCAAAGTAGAGTGAACACTGAAGCTTTCTTT. It translates to CASSQSRVNTEAFF. The chain carries TRBV16 and TRBJ1-1; D gene uncertain. Germline V gene lookup returns CDR1 KGHSY and CDR2 FQNENV. The CDR3 length is 14 residues. The ends were cut back, 2 bases at V and 0 bases at J, with 7 bases in the middle.

This clone was detected only a few times. This sequence joins TRBV7-6 and TRBJ2-5; maybe TRBD2 (7 bases). V lost 7 bases to trimming and J lost 4 bases, with 19 bases between them. This CDR3 is built from 15 residues. CDR1 and CDR2 from the germline V gene are SGHVS and FNYEAQ. For the CDR3, the DNA is TGTGCCAGCACACTGACCGGGGGAGGGGGAGAGACCCAGTACTTC. Protein: CASTLTGGGGETQYF.

The chain employs TRBV5-1 and TRBJ1-5; no clear D. The V gene lost 1 base and the J gene lost 6 bases, with 5 bases spanning the gap. The CDR3 contains 12 residues. CDR1 and CDR2 (germline): SGHRS, YFSETQ. The CDR3, as DNA: TGCGCCAGCAGCTTGTCAGGTCAGCCCCAGCATTTT. This encodes CASSLSGQPQHF. Full variable domain (outside the CDR3, taken from reference TRBV5-1 and TRBJ1-5): KAGVTQTPRYLIKTRGQQVTLSCSPISGHRSVSWYQQTPGQGLQFLFEYFSETQRNKGNFPGRFSGRQFSNSRSEMNVSTLELGDSALYLCASSLSGQPQHFGDGTRLSIL.

This clone was observed a handful of times. The chain carries TRBV6-6 and TRBJ1-5; D is unclear. The CDR3 runs 15 residues. Germline V gene data show CDR1 as MNHNY and CDR2 as SVGAGI (reference sequence). The V gene lost 4 bases and the J gene lost 0 bases, with 10 bases spanning the gap. CDR3 in amino acids: CASSFLRDSNQPQHF. DNA for the CDR3: TGTGCCAGCAGTTTTCTCCGGGATAGCAATCAGCCCCAGCATTTT.

This clone was recorded once. The chain combines TRBV29-1 with TRBJ2-1; D unresolved. The CDR3 sequence is 12 residues long. V was pared by 4 bases and J by 7 bases, with 11 bases between. Germline V gene sequence: CDR1 SQVTM, CDR2 ANQGSEA. Here the CDR3 reads CSVAAGRNEQFF. CDR3 bases: TGCAGCGTTGCGGCAGGAAGGAATGAGCAGTTCTTC.

A note on this clone: The germline gene is not matched at one end of the junction; a read error may be the cause. The DNA for the CDR3 is TGTGCCAGCACCGGGACAACTCCACCTGGGGCCAACGGCCTGACTTTC. Amino acid sequence: CASTGTTPPGANGLTF. The gene calls are TRBV2 and TRBJ2-6; maybe TRBD1 (6 bases). Germline CDR1 SNHLY, CDR2 FYNNEI. CDR3 length: 16 amino acids.

This sequence joins TRBV29-1 and TRBJ2-1; D might be TRBD2 (5 bases). Germline assignment: CDR1 SQVTM and CDR2 ANQGSEA. The length of the CDR3 is 8 residues. The CDR3 protein is CWEHEQFF. For the CDR3, the DNA is TGCTGGGAGCATGAGCAGTTCTTC.

The rearrangement joins TRBV27 to TRBJ1-1, with D tentatively TRBD1 (6 bases). V was trimmed by 9 bases and J by 2 bases, leaving 13 bases between them. CDR1 is MNHEY and CDR2 is SMNVEV in the germline V gene (reference sequence). This CDR3 is built from 13 residues. CDR3 DNA sequence: TGTGCCAGTACAACAGGGCTCAACACTGAAGCTTTCTTT. It yields the protein CASTTGLNTEAFF.

This clone was observed a few times. The V call is TRBV30, the J call TRBJ2-7, with 10 positions matching TRBD1. V lost 2 bases to trimming and J lost 9 bases; unmatched junction nucleotides: 10. The CDR3 contains 14 residues. Germline CDR1 GTSNPN, CDR2 SVGIG (reference sequence). DNA for the CDR3: TGTGCCTGGAGTCGAGGGACAGGGGCCCTCAGGCAGTACTTC. Amino acids: CAWSRGTGALRQYF.

V is TRBV7-3 and J is TRBJ2-2; possible D gene TRBD2, 5 bases. The CDR3 has 14 amino acids. V was cut by 6 bases and J by 7 bases, with 15 bases left in between. Germline values: CDR1 SGHTA, CDR2 FQGTGA. CDR3 bases: TGTGCCAGCAGTAAGGCCGGGGAGTTCGGGGAGCTGTTTTTT. Its translation: CASSKAGEFGELFF.

V gene TRBV28 combines with J gene TRBJ1-6; 7 bases agree with TRBD1. V was pared by 6 bases and J by 6 bases, with 8 bases of the junction left unmatched. This CDR3 region has 15 residues. Per germline, CDR1 MDHEN and CDR2 SYDVKM. CDR3 sequence reads: CASRSRDSLNSPLHF. The CDR3 bases are TGTGCCAGCAGGTCTAGGGACAGCCTTAATTCACCCCTCCACTTT.

The chain has TRBV7-9 and TRBJ1-2; 10 positions match TRBD1. The CDR3 loop spans 14 amino acids. In germline, CDR1 is SEHNR, CDR2 FQNEAQ (reference sequence). With 1 base clipped from V and 8 bases from J, the junction kept 4 bases outside the gene matches. DNA for the CDR3: TGTGCCAGCAGCTTAGAAGGGACAGGGGTAGGCTACACCTTC. Protein: CASSLEGTGVGYTF.

This clone occurred a few times. This chain joins TRBV2 and TRBJ2-5; no definite D call. The CDR3 has 14 amino acids. V was shortened by 3 bases and J by 5 bases, with 13 bases between the two germline ends. Germline V gene lookup returns CDR1 SNHLY and CDR2 FYNNEI. The CDR3 DNA follows: TGTGCCAGCAGTGACAAAACGGGTTGGGAGACCCAGTACTTC. As protein: CASSDKTGWETQYF.

The chain carries TRBV4-2 and TRBJ2-7; maybe TRBD1 (7 bases). CDR3 length: 16 amino acids. Per germline, CDR1 LGHNA and CDR2 YNFKEQ. V lost 4 bases and J lost 2, with 18 bases in between. The CDR3 coding sequence is TGTGCCAGCAGCCTGTCCCTGGGGGGACAGCCCTACGAGCAGTACTTC. This gives the protein CASSLSLGGQPYEQYF.

The V gene is TRBV12-5, the J gene TRBJ2-6; the match to TRBD1 covers 8 bases. There are 17 residues in the CDR3. CDR1 LGHNT and CDR2 FRNRAP come from the germline V gene. J was trimmed by 0 bases and V by 7 bases; bases with no gene match: 8. In DNA, the CDR3 is TGTGCTAGTGCCTTGACAGGGGCGAGCTCTGGGGCCAACGTCCTGACTTTC. Its protein is CASALTGASSGANVLTF.

This clone showed up just a few times. The CDR3 DNA follows: TGTGCCAGTAGTGAGGACAGAGGCTTGGGCAATCAGCCCCAGCATTTT. It translates to CASSEDRGLGNQPQHF. The V call is TRBV19, the J call TRBJ1-5; tentatively, D is TRBD1 (6 bases). The germline V gene encodes CDR1 LNHDA and CDR2 SQIVND (reference sequence). The CDR3 consists of 16 residues. V was trimmed by 5 bases and J by 2 bases, leaving 16 bases between them.

The genes are TRBV2 and TRBJ1-1; 9 bases agree with TRBD1. V dropped 6 bases and J dropped 7; count of bases not matched to a gene: 9. The CDR3 loop spans 14 amino acids. The germline gives CDR1 SNHLY, CDR2 FYNNEI. CDR3 in amino acids: CASRPSQGAREAFF. CDR3 DNA: TGTGCCAGCAGGCCATCACAGGGGGCTCGTGAAGCTTTCTTT.

V usage is TRBV27 and J usage is TRBJ2-1, with 8 bases identical to TRBD1. This CDR3 contains 14 residues. The germline V gene has CDR1 MNHEY and CDR2 SMNVEV (reference sequence). J gave up 7 bases and V 6 bases, and 8 bases lay outside the gene matches. As DNA, the CDR3 is TGTGCCAGCAGGGGGGCAGGGGGCCTAAATGAGCAGTTCTTC. This sequence encodes CASRGAGGLNEQFF.